This T cell receptor (beta chain) is from a study of blood T cell repertoires in COVID-19 (dated by TCRdb to about 2020). Context from the whole study: Samples covering the acute and convalescent phases of COVID-19 were provided by collaborators in the United States, Italy and Spain. The prospective study material was composed of cDNA or gDNA derived from T cells, B-cell-depleted T cells, or PBMCs. Subjects who had been exposed to COVID-19, were actively infected with it, or had recovered from it provided the deeply sampled blood TCRbeta repertoires that made up the dataset. The repertoires were released in a freely available public database meant as a resource for research on the immune response to SARS-CoV-2. Samples were obtained from the ongoing ImmuneRACE study (first 160 participants) and from roughly 1,300 subjects provided by 6 global collaborators. A de-identified subject ID, COVID-19 status, age in years and sex were almost always included in the sample metadata. Where available, HLA class I and class II types were obtained from metadata supplied by the sample provider rather than from assay-based typing. The study at large found these results: How much clinical and demographic metadata was included differed by source and by participant, and the metadata was provided uncurated.

The collaborating institutions used their own protocols to collect whole blood in K2EDTA tubes. Collaborator samples were shipped for TCRbeta analysis as frozen whole blood, isolated PBMCs, or DNA extracted from either sample type. The immunoSEQ Assay, a bias-controlled multiplex PCR, was used to amplify TCRbeta CDR3 regions from genomic DNA. On the study's bioinformatics: Nucleated cell counts per sample were estimated from amplification of reference gene primers within the assay. To quantify the absolute abundance of each unique TCRbeta CDR3 rearrangement, sequence reads were collapsed and filtered. For each sample, productive Simpson clonality was calculated as the square root of Simpson's diversity index across productive rearrangements. The clones in this table, taken by TCRdb from immuneACCESS, are in-frame only. Not every clone is retained; where verified, under half of the shortfall comes from an unresolved V gene, and the cause of the rest is unknown. The DNA was the basis for D and trimming; V, J and clone size are from that table. This sample comprises under 130,000 clones, around 87% of them detected only once. 32% of the sample goes to the ten largest clones.

V is reduced by 6 bases and J by 4 bases, leaving a spacing of 18 bases between them. The CDR3, from cysteine to phenylalanine, totals 15 residues. The entry retains the CDR3 DNA only, 45 bases that are in frame from base 1. The CDR1 and CDR2 encoded by the germline V gene are MNHEY and SVGAGI. Concerning this clone itself: The target of this receptor is not known. No much larger clonotype is one base removed from it; base qualities were not supplied.

The origin of this receptor is a woman of 80 years or more with acute or convalescent COVID-19. Sequenced input: peripheral blood. In this chain, TRBV6-5 is recombined with TRBJ2-5; the D gene is perhaps TRBD2, on 7 matching bases. Here is the DNA: TGTGCCAGCAGCCTCCCTCGGGGGGCGCGAGAGACCCAGTACTTC. Its translation reads: CASSLPRGARETQYF.